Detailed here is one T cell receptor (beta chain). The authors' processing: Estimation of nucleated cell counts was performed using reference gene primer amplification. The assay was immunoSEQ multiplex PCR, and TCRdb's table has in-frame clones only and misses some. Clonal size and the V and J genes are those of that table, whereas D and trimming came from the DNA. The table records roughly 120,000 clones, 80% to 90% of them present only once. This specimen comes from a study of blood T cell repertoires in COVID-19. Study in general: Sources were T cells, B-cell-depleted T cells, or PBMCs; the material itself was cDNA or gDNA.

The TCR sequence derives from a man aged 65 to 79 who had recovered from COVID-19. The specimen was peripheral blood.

The CDR3 region has the DNA TGTGCCAGCAGCCTGCATCAGGGGAAACCCTTTAACTACGAGCAGTACTTC. Translated: CASSLHQGKPFNYEQYF. V and J are TRBV28 and TRBJ2-7, with a weak D call TRBD1 (6 bases). CDR3 length: 17 amino acids. V was cut by 6 bases and J by 3 bases, with 24 bases left in between. Germline assignment: CDR1 MDHEN and CDR2 SYDVKM.